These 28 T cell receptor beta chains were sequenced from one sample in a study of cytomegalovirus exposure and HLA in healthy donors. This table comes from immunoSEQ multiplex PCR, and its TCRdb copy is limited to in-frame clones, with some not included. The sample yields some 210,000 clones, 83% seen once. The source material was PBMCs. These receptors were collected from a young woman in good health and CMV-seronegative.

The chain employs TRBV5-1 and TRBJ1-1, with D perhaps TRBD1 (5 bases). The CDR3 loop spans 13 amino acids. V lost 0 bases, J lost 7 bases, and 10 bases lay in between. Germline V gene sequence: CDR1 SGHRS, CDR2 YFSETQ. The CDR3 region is CASSLGAGREAFF. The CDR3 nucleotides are TGCGCCAGCAGCTTGGGGGCAGGGCGTGAAGCTTTCTTT.

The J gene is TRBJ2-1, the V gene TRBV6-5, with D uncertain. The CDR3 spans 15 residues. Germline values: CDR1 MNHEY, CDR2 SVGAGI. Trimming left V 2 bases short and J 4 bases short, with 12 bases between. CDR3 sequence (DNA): TGTGCCAGCAGTTACAAACCGAGGAATTACAATGAGCAGTTCTTC. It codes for CASSYKPRNYNEQFF.

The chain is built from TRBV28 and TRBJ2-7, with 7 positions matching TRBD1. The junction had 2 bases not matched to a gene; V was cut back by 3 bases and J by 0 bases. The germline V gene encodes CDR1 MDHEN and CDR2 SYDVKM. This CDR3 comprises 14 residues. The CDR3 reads CASSFGDSSYEQYF. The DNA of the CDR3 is TGTGCCAGCAGTTTTGGGGACAGCTCCTACGAGCAGTACTTC.

The CDR3: CASSIRLAGTYEQYF. In DNA, the CDR3 is TGTGCCAGCAGCATCCGTCTAGCGGGAACCTACGAGCAGTACTTC. The rearrangement joins TRBV7-8 to TRBJ2-7; 9 bases agree with TRBD2. The V segment lost 5 bases and the J segment 2 bases; nucleotides outside the gene matches: 7. CDR3 size: 15 residues. Germline CDR1 reads SGHVS; CDR2 reads FQNEAQ.

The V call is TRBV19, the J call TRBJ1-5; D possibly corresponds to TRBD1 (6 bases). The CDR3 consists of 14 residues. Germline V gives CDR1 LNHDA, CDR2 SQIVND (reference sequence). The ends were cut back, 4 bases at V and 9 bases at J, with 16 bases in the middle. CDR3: CASSTMTGIGPQHF. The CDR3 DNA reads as TGTGCCAGTAGTACTATGACAGGTATCGGGCCCCAGCATTTT.

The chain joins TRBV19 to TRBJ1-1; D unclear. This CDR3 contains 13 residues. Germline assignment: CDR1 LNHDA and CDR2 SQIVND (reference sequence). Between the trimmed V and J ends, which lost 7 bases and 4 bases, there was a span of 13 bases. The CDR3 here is CASTDRLGTEAFF. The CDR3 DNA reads TGTGCCAGTACGGACCGCCTGGGCACTGAAGCTTTCTTT.

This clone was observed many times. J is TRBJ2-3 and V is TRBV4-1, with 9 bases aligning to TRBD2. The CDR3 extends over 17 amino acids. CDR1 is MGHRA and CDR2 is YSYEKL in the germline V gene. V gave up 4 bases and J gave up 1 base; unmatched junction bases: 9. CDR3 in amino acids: CASSPGSGGYGTDTQYF. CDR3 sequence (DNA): TGCGCCAGCAGCCCGGGTAGCGGGGGATACGGCACAGATACGCAGTATTTT.

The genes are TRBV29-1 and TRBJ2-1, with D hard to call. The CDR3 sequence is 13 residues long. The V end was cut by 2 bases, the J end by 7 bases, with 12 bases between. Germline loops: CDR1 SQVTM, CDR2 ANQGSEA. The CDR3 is CSVERWQGNEQFF. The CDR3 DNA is TGCAGCGTTGAAAGATGGCAAGGAAATGAGCAGTTCTTC.

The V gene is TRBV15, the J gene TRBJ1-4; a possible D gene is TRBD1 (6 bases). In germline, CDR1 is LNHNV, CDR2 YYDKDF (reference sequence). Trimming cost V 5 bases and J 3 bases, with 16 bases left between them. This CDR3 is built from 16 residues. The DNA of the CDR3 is TGTGCCACCAGCCCCCGGAGGGGGGTATCTAATGAAAAACTGTTTTTT. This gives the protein CATSPRRGVSNEKLFF.

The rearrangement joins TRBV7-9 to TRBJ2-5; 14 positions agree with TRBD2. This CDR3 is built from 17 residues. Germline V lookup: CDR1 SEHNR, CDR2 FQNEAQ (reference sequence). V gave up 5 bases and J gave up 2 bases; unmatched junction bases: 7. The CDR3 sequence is CASSRTSGGLGQETQYF. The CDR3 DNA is TGTGCCAGCAGCCGGACTAGCGGGGGGTTGGGGCAAGAGACCCAGTACTTC.

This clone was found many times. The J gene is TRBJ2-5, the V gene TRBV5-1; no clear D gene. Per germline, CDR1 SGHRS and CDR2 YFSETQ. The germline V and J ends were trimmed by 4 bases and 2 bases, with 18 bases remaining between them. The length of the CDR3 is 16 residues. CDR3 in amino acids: CASSLGSSMGQETQYF. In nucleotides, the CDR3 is TGCGCCAGCAGCCTGGGGTCCTCCATGGGGCAAGAGACCCAGTACTTC.

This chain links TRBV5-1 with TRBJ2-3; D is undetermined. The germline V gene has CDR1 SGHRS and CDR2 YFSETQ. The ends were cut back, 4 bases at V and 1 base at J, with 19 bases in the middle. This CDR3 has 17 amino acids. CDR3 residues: CASSAKQVALGTDTQYF. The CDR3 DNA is TGCGCCAGCAGCGCCAAGCAGGTCGCGCTAGGCACAGATACGCAGTATTTT.

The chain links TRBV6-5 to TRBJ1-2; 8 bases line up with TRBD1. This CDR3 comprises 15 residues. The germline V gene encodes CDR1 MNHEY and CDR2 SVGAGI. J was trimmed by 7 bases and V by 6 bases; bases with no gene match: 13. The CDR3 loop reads CASRTSLGTGGGYTF. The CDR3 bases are TGTGCCAGCAGAACCTCTCTCGGGACAGGTGGTGGCTACACCTTC.

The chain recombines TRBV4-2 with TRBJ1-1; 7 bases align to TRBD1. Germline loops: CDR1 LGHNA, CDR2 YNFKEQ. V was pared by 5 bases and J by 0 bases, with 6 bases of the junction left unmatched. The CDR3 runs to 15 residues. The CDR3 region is CASSSAGQLNTEAFF. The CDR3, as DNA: TGTGCCAGCAGCTCCGCGGGACAGTTGAACACTGAAGCTTTCTTT.

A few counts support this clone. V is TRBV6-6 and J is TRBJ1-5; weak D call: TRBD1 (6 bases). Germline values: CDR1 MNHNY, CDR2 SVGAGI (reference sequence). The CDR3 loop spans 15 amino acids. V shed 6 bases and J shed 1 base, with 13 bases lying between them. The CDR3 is CASRTSQGSNQPQHF. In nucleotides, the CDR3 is TGTGCCAGCAGGACCTCACAGGGAAGCAATCAGCCCCAGCATTTT.

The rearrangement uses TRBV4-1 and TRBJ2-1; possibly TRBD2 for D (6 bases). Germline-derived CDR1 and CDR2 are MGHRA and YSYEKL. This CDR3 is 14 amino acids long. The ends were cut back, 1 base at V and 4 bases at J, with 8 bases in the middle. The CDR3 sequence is CASSQAGLYNEQFF. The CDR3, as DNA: TGCGCCAGCAGCCAAGCGGGACTTTACAATGAGCAGTTCTTC.

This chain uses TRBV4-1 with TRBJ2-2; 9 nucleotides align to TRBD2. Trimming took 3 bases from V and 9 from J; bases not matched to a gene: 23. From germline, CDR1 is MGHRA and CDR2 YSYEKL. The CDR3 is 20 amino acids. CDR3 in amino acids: CASSQDTLTLAGNLGRELFF. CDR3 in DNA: TGCGCCAGCAGCCAGGACACCCTGACGCTAGCGGGGAACCTGGGGAGGGAGCTGTTTTTT.

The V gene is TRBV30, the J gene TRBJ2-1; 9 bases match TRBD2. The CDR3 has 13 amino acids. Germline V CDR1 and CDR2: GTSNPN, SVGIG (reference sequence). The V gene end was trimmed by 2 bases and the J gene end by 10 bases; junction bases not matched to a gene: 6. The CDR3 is CAWSQSLAGEQFF. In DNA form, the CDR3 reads TGTGCCTGGAGTCAGAGCCTAGCGGGGGAGCAGTTCTTC.

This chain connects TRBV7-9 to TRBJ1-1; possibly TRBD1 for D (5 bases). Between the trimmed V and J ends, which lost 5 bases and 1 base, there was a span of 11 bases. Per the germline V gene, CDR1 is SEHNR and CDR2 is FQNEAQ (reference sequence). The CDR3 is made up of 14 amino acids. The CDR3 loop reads CASSKDSQNTEAFF. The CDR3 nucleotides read TGTGCCAGCAGCAAAGACAGCCAGAACACTGAAGCTTTCTTT.

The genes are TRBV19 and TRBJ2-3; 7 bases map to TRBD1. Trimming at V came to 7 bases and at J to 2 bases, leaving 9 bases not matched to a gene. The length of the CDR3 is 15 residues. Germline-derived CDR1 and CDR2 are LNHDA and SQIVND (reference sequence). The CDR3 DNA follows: TGTGCCAGTATCCCCCGGGACAGTCCCACAGATACGCAGTATTTT. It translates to CASIPRDSPTDTQYF. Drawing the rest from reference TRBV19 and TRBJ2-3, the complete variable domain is DGGITQSPKYLFRKEGQNVTLSCEQNLNHDAMYWYRQDPGQGLRLIYYSQIVNDFQKGDIAEGYSVSREKKESFPLTVTSAQKNPTAFYLCASIPRDSPTDTQYFGPGTRLTVL.

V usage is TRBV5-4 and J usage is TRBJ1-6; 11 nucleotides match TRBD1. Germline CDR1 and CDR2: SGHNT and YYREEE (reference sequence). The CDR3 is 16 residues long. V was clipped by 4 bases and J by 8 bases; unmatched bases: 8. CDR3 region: CASSKADRGRDSPLHF. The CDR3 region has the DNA TGTGCCAGCAGCAAGGCGGACAGGGGGCGTGATTCACCCCTCCACTTT.

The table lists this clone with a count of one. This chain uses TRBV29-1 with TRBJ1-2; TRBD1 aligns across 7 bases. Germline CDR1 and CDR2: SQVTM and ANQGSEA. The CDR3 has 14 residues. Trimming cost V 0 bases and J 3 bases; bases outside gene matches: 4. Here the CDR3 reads CSVEDEGADYGYTF. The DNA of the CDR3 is TGCAGCGTTGAAGATGAGGGGGCCGACTATGGCTACACCTTC.

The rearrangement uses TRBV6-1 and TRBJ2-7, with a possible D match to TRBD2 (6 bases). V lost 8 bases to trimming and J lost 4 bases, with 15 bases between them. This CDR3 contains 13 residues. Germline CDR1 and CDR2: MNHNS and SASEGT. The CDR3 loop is CASYLTGVYEQYF. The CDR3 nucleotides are TGTGCCAGCTATCTCACGGGGGTTTACGAGCAGTACTTC.

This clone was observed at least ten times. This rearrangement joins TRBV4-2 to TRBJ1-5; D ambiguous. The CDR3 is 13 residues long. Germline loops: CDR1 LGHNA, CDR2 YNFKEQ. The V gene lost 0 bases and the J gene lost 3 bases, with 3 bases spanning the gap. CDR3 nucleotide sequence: TGTGCCAGCAGCCAAGATCACAATCAGCCCCAGCATTTT. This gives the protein CASSQDHNQPQHF.

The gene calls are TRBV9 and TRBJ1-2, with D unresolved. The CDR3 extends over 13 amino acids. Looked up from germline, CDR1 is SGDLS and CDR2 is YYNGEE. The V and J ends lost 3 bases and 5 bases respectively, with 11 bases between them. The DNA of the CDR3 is TGTGCCAGCAGCGCTTCGGGAACGTATGGCTACACCTTC. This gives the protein CASSASGTYGYTF.

CDR3 loop: CASSLSASGQSYEQYF. CDR3 nucleotides: TGTGCCAGCAGTTTATCGGCATCGGGACAGAGCTACGAGCAGTACTTC. This chain connects TRBV27 to TRBJ2-7; 7 bases are a match to TRBD1. Germline V lookup: CDR1 MNHEY, CDR2 SMNVEV (reference sequence). The junction had 8 bases not matched to a gene; V was cut back by 0 bases and J by 3 bases. This CDR3 region has 16 residues.

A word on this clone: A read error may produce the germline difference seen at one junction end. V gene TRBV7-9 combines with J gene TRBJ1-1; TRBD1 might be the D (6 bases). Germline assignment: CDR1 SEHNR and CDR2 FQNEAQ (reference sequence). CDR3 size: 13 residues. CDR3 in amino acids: CASSLASAGVRLF. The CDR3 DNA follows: TGTGCCAGCAGCTTAGCAAGTGCAGGGGTCAGGTTGTTT.

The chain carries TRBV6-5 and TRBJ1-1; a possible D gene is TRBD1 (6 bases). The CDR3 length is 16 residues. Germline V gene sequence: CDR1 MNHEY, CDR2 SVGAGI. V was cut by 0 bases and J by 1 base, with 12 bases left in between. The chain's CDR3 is CASSYSRGSRNTEAFF. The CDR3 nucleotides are TGTGCCAGCAGTTACTCGAGGGGGTCTAGGAACACTGAAGCTTTCTTT.